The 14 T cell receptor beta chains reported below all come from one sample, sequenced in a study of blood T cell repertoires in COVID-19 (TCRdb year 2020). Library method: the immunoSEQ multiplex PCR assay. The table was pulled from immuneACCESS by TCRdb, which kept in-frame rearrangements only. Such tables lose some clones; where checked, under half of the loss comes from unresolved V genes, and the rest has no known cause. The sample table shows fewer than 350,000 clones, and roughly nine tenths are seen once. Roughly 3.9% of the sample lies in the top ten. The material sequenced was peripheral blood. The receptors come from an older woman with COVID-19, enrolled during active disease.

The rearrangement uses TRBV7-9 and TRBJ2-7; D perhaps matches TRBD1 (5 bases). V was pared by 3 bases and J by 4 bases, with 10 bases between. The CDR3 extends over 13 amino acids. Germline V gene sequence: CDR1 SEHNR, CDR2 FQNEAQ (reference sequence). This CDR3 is CASSFRQSYEQYF. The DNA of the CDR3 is TGTGCCAGCAGCTTCCGACAGTCTTACGAGCAGTACTTC.

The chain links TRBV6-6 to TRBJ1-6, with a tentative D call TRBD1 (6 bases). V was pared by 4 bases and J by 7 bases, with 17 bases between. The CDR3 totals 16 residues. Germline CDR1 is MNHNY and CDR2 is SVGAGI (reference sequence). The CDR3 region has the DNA TGTGCCAGCAGTTTCCCAGGGGTCGGGTTCAATTCACCCCTCCACTTT. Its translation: CASSFPGVGFNSPLHF.

The CDR3 reads CASSLSGTGYEQYF. The CDR3 region has the DNA TGTGCCAGCAGCCTTTCCGGGACAGGTTACGAGCAGTACTTC. This chain joins TRBV3-1 (or the pseudogene TRBV3-2) and TRBJ2-7; 8 positions match TRBD1. The CDR3 loop spans 14 amino acids. Unmatched junction bases numbered 6, after V lost 4 bases and J lost 4 bases. Germline V lookup: CDR1 LGHDT, CDR2 YNNKEL (reference sequence).

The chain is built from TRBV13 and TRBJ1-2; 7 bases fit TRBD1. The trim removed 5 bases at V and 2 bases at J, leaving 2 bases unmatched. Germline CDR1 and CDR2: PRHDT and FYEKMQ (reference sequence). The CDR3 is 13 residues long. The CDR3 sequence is CASSQGQNYGYTF. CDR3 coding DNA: TGTGCCAGCAGCCAGGGACAGAACTATGGCTACACCTTC.

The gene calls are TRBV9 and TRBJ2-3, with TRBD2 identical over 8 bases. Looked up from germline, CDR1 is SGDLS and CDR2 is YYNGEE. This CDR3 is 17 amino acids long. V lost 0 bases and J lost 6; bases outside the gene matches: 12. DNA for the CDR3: TGTGCCAGCAGCGTAGGGGTTCTGGGCGGGGGGCTGGATACGCAGTATTTT. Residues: CASSVGVLGGGLDTQYF.

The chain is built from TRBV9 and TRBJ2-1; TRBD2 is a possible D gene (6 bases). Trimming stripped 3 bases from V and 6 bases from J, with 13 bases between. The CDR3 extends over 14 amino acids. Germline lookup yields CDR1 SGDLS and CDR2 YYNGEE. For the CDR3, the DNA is TGTGCCAGCAGCGCCGGGACTCCCTCCAATGAGCAGTTCTTC. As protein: CASSAGTPSNEQFF.

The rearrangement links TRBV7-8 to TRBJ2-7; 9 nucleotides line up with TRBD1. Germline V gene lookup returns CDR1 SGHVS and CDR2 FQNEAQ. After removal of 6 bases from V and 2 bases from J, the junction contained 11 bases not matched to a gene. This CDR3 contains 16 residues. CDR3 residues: CASSHRPRDRAYEQYF. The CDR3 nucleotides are TGTGCCAGCAGTCACCGACCCCGGGACAGGGCCTACGAGCAGTACTTC.

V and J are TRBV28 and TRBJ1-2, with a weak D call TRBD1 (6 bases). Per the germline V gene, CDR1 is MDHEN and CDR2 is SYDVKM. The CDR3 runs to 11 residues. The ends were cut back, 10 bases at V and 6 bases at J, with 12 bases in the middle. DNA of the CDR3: TGTGCCACCTCGGACAGAAATGGCTACACCTTC. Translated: CATSDRNGYTF.

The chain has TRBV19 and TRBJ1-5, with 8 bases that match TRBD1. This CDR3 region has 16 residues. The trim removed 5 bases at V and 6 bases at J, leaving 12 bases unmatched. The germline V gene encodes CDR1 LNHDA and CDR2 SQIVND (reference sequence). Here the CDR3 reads CASSDRDRGRGQPQHF. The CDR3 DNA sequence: TGTGCCAGTAGTGACAGAGACAGGGGACGTGGTCAGCCCCAGCATTTT.

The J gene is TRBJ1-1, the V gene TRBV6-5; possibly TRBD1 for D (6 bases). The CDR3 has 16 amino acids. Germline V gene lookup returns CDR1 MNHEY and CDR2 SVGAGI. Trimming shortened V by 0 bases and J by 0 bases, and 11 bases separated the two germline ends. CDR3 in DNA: TGTGCCAGCAGTTACTCCCGGACAGCTATGAACACTGAAGCTTTCTTT. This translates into CASSYSRTAMNTEAFF.

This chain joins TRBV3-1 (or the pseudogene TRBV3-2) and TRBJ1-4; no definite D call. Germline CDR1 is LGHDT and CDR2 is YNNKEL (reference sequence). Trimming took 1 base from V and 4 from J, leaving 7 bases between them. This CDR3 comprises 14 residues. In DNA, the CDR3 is TGTGCCAGCAGCCAAGGAGGTTATAATGAAAAACTGTTTTTT. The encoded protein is CASSQGGYNEKLFF.

CDR3 residues: CASSFDRDEKLFF. CDR3 bases: TGTGCCAGCAGTTTTGACAGGGATGAAAAACTGTTTTTT. The genes are TRBV7-8 and TRBJ1-4, with 7 bases lining up with TRBD1. Germline V gene lookup returns CDR1 SGHVS and CDR2 FQNEAQ. Trimming removed 6 bases from V and 6 bases from J; junction bases left unmatched: 4. The CDR3 is 13 amino acids.

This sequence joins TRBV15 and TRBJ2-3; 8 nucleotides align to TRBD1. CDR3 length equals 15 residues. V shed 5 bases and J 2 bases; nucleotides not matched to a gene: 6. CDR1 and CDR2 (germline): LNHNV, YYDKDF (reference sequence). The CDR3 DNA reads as TGTGCCACCAGCTTTGACAGGGGAATCACAGATACGCAGTATTTT. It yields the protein CATSFDRGITDTQYF.

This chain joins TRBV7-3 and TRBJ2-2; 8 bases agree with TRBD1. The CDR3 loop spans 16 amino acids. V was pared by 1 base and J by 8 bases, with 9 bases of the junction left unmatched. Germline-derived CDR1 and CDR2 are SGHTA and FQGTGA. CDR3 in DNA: TGTGCCAGCAGCTTAAAGCGTAGCCAGGGGGCGGGGGAGCTGTTTTTT. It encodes CASSLKRSQGAGELFF.